This TCR beta chain was sequenced during a study of shared clonotypes between healthy human individuals. Findings and caveats of the study: Naive subsets typically showed greater estimated richness than memory subsets. Of the naive CD4 clonotypes, about 5% were shared across several donors.

As to this clone: The antigen is unknown.

Sorted subsets were amplified in replicate PCRs using around 200 ng DNA, around 30,000 T cell genomes. Sequencing used immunoSEQ multiplex PCR; TCRdb keeps in-frame clones, though not all of them. Here the sample spans fewer than 700,000 clones, 95% being singletons. The naive CD8 population came from CD45RO-negative cells selected for CCR7, without terminally differentiated effector memory CD45RA+ cells. Germline values: CDR1 SGHNT, CDR2 YENEEA. CDR3 length: 14 residues. V was clipped by 1 base and J by 6 bases, with 9 bases between them. The genes are TRBV11-3 and TRBJ2-2, with D possibly being TRBD1 or TRBD2 (6 bases each). This TCR was sampled from a woman in her twenties or thirties in good health. The sample comprised naive CD8+ T cells sorted from blood. CDR3 DNA: TGTGCCAGCAGCTTAGTGGGGGGCTCCGGGGAGCTGTTTTTT. Translating gives CASSLVGGSGELFF.